This is a list of T cell receptor beta chains from one sample in a study of technical replicates of blood from a handful of donors. The method was immunoSEQ multiplex PCR; TCRdb's version includes in-frame clones alone and lacks a portion of them. The repertoire holds fewer than 85,000 clones, with about 96% as singletons. What was sequenced was T cells isolated from PBMCs. These receptors were obtained from a human donor in good health. Both conserved end residues are part of each CDR3. Fields, in order: clone size, V gene, J gene, CDR3 protein. Not every row has a clone size; where given, it reads once, few, many or a size class.

clone size: -
V gene: TRBV19
J gene: TRBJ2-5
CDR3 protein: CASSIDRGLAGQETQYF

clone size: -
V gene: TRBV4-1
J gene: TRBJ1-4
CDR3 protein: CASSQVRVFEELFF

clone size: -
V gene: TRBV7-2
J gene: TRBJ1-2
CDR3 protein: CASSLAGGAPNYGYTF

clone size: -
V gene: TRBV9
J gene: TRBJ2-5
CDR3 protein: CASSVAGLQETQYF

clone size: -
V gene: TRBV5-5
J gene: TRBJ1-1
CDR3 protein: CASSPWHLRTEAFF

clone size: -
V gene: TRBV15
J gene: TRBJ1-4
CDR3 protein: CATSREGQANEKLFF

clone size: -
V gene: TRBV6-1
J gene: TRBJ2-3
CDR3 protein: CASSAVQGADTQYF

clone size: -
V gene: TRBV2
J gene: TRBJ2-3
CDR3 protein: CASSKTSGSTDTQYF

clone size: -
V gene: TRBV2
J gene: TRBJ2-1
CDR3 protein: CAGSQDAVKQFF

clone size: -
V gene: TRBV7-9
J gene: TRBJ2-1
CDR3 protein: CASSPQRGGFNEQFF

clone size: -
V gene: TRBV4-1
J gene: TRBJ2-2
CDR3 protein: CASSQWTGGYTGELFF

clone size: -
V gene: TRBV7-3
J gene: TRBJ2-3
CDR3 protein: CASSLRRASTDTQYF

clone size: -
V gene: TRBV7-3
J gene: TRBJ2-3
CDR3 protein: CASSSSGPTSGGDTQYF

clone size: -
V gene: TRBV5-1
J gene: TRBJ2-1
CDR3 protein: CASSLDAGDNEQFF

clone size: once
V gene: TRBV7-2
J gene: TRBJ2-5
CDR3 protein: CASSPRSGETQYF

clone size: -
V gene: TRBV9
J gene: TRBJ2-7
CDR3 protein: CASSVEGTGDEQYF

clone size: -
V gene: TRBV18
J gene: TRBJ2-3
CDR3 protein: CASSQTGPGTDTQYF

clone size: -
V gene: TRBV19
J gene: TRBJ1-1
CDR3 protein: CASSPVLNTEAFF

clone size: -
V gene: TRBV7-3
J gene: TRBJ2-1
CDR3 protein: CASSPTSGEQFF

clone size: -
V gene: TRBV5-1
J gene: TRBJ2-4
CDR3 protein: CASSFKPPGQGLNIQYF

clone size: -
V gene: TRBV6-6
J gene: TRBJ2-3
CDR3 protein: CASSYSTGATDTQYF

clone size: -
V gene: TRBV6-6
J gene: TRBJ2-5
CDR3 protein: CASSTFRDTREETQYF

clone size: -
V gene: TRBV4-1
J gene: TRBJ2-7
CDR3 protein: CASSQRTGDEQYF

clone size: -
V gene: TRBV9
J gene: TRBJ1-3
CDR3 protein: CASSPTVLSGNTIYF

clone size: once
V gene: TRBV6-5
J gene: TRBJ2-7
CDR3 protein: CASSYVAGSYEQYF

clone size: -
V gene: TRBV6-5
J gene: TRBJ2-7
CDR3 protein: CASASYRDEQYF

clone size: -
V gene: TRBV27
J gene: TRBJ2-7
CDR3 protein: CASSSVAGIYEQYF

clone size: -
V gene: TRBV9
J gene: TRBJ2-7
CDR3 protein: CASGMSGRVSYEQYF

clone size: -
V gene: TRBV9
J gene: TRBJ1-1
CDR3 protein: CASSVESGLNTEAFF

clone size: -
V gene: TRBV5-1
J gene: TRBJ1-5
CDR3 protein: CASSPGGYSNQPQHF

clone size: -
V gene: TRBV6-5
J gene: TRBJ2-3
CDR3 protein: CASSQREASTDTQYF

clone size: -
V gene: TRBV4-1
J gene: TRBJ2-7
CDR3 protein: CASSQRGQGGRYEQYF

clone size: -
V gene: TRBV6-5
J gene: TRBJ2-1
CDR3 protein: CASSLGTSNNEQFF

clone size: -
V gene: TRBV18
J gene: TRBJ2-4
CDR3 protein: CASSSLAGQLGNIQYF

clone size: -
V gene: TRBV5-1
J gene: TRBJ2-1
CDR3 protein: CASSSSGTGHHNEQFF

clone size: -
V gene: TRBV19
J gene: TRBJ2-1
CDR3 protein: CASSSTSGSINEQFF

clone size: -
V gene: TRBV11-2
J gene: TRBJ2-1
CDR3 protein: CASSPNRRGTTTYNEQFF

clone size: -
V gene: TRBV7-9
J gene: TRBJ2-5
CDR3 protein: CASSFVSGETQYF

clone size: -
V gene: TRBV7-2
J gene: TRBJ2-7
CDR3 protein: CASSLDPGTGQREQYF

clone size: once
V gene: TRBV29-1
J gene: TRBJ1-2
CDR3 protein: CSVYEYGYTF